A selection of T cell receptor beta chains follows, all from one sample in a study of graft-versus-host responses after intestinal transplantation. Profiled with immunoSEQ multiplex PCR; TCRdb holds only in-frame clones, not every one. This table holds approximately 75,000 clones, 94% found once. These receptors have no known antigen. Specimen: unstimulated CD8+ T cells sorted from spleen or lymph node cells, collected before intestinal transplant. These TCRs come from a human donor who received an intestinal transplant. The conserved cysteine and the conserved F or W are not part of the CDR3 here. Fields, in order: CDR3 protein, J gene, V gene, D gene. A D gene is named only where the DNA matches it firmly.

CDR3: ASSALGGTPPETQY; J: TRBJ2-5; V: TRBV10-2; D: NA
CDR3: ATSRDLSLGLVPYTGELF; J: TRBJ2-2; V: TRBV15; D: NA
CDR3: ASSLDQDTQY; J: TRBJ2-3; V: TRBV28; D: NA
CDR3: ASSQDQGTDTQY; J: TRBJ2-3; V: TRBV4-1; D: NA
CDR3: ASSYGTGVDQPQH; J: TRBJ1-5; V: TRBV6-6; D: TRBD1
CDR3: ASSFWDRENTEAF; J: TRBJ1-1; V: TRBV5-4; D: TRBD1
CDR3: ASSFWSFESAGVAYEQY; J: TRBJ2-7; V: TRBV5-1; D: TRBD2
CDR3: ASREGLGGGGPGDEQY; J: TRBJ2-7; V: TRBV4-2; D: NA
CDR3: ASSSTQGRGSYEQY; J: TRBJ2-7; V: TRBV7-6; D: NA
CDR3: SVERLAGGSKVPYEQY; J: TRBJ2-7; V: TRBV29-1; D: TRBD2
CDR3: ASIRTGATGELF; J: TRBJ2-2; V: TRBV28; D: TRBD1
CDR3: ASSYFRDSEQY; J: TRBJ2-7; V: TRBV6-5; D: TRBD1
CDR3: ASSVAGQGSYNEQF; J: TRBJ2-1; V: TRBV9; D: TRBD1
CDR3: ATALTDEQF; J: TRBJ2-1; V: TRBV27; D: NA
CDR3: ASSLSGTGGYGELF; J: TRBJ2-2; V: TRBV27; D: TRBD1
CDR3: ATSRASGSGYEQY; J: NA; V: TRBV15; D: TRBD2